The 18 T cell receptor beta chains below all came from one sample that was sequenced in a study of CD8+ T cells in alopecia areata (dated by TCRdb to 2017 to 2018). Receptor libraries were prepared by the immunoSEQ multiplex PCR assay. RNA was extracted from all samples and reverse transcribed into cDNA, which served as template for TCR sequencing. TCRdb mirrors the immuneACCESS table, restricted to in-frame sequences. Some clones are absent from its copies; in checked studies, under half trace to an unresolved V gene, and the reason for the others is unknown. Within this sample are hundreds of thousands of clones, with about 68% of them counted one time only. The ten top clones hold approximately 1.2% of the sample. The time point label, read with the paper, signifies: baseline before oral tofacitinib. Sequencing was performed on CD4+ T cells sorted from blood, taken at week 0. Receptors were obtained from a human donor with alopecia areata.

The table lists this clone with a count of one. The chain couples TRBV5-1 to TRBJ2-3, with D uncertain. V dropped 0 bases and J dropped 1 base, with 15 bases sitting between them. The CDR3 has 17 residues. CDR1 and CDR2 from the germline V gene are SGHRS and YFSETQ. The CDR3 protein is CASSLAEFGHGTDTQYF. In nucleotides, the CDR3 is TGCGCCAGCAGCTTGGCCGAGTTCGGCCACGGCACAGATACGCAGTATTTT. Looking up the rest from reference TRBV5-1 and TRBJ2-3 gives the full variable domain: KAGVTQTPRYLIKTRGQQVTLSCSPISGHRSVSWYQQTPGQGLQFLFEYFSETQRNKGNFPGRFSGRQFSNSRSEMNVSTLELGDSALYLCASSLAEFGHGTDTQYFGPGTRLTVL.

This clone was counted a single time. The chain links TRBV11-1 to TRBJ2-5; D uncertain. Deletions cut 0 bases from V and 2 bases from J, with 1 base between. The CDR3 has 12 amino acids. Germline V lookup: CDR1 SGHAT, CDR2 FQDESV (reference sequence). In nucleotides, the CDR3 is TGTGCCAGCAGCTTAGCGCAAGAGACCCAGTACTTC. Translating gives CASSLAQETQYF.

The genes are TRBV6-1 and TRBJ1-6, with D unresolved. The germline CDR1 and CDR2 sequences are MNHNS and SASEGT. Trimming removed 1 base at V and 9 bases at J, with 16 bases between. This CDR3 spans 16 amino acids. This CDR3 is CASSEEPSPLGSPLHF. CDR3 DNA: TGTGCCAGCAGTGAAGAGCCCAGTCCTCTAGGTTCACCCCTCCACTTT.

This sequence joins TRBV4-3 and TRBJ2-2; possible D gene TRBD2, 6 bases. V lost 3 bases and J lost 6, with 11 bases in between. The CDR3 is 14 residues long. The V gene's germline CDR1 is LGHNA and CDR2 YSLEER. The CDR3 region has the DNA TGCGCCAGCAGCCAGGGGCCGGGGGCCGGGGAGCTGTTTTTT. Translation: CASSQGPGAGELFF.

To note about this clone: One end of the junction is discordant with germline, which a read error may explain. This chain uses TRBV6-5 with TRBJ1-2; D not resolved. This CDR3 comprises 13 residues. Germline CDR1 MNHEY, CDR2 SVGAGI. The CDR3 sequence is CAISESPGSGYTF. As DNA, the CDR3 is TGTGCCATCAGTGAGTCACCCGGGAGCGGCTACACCTTC.

J is TRBJ2-5 and V is TRBV30; D is ambiguous. This CDR3 has 13 residues. Trimming took 0 bases from V and 7 from J, leaving 12 bases between them. Germline V gene sequence: CDR1 GTSNPN, CDR2 SVGIG (reference sequence). The CDR3 DNA reads TGTGCCTGGAGTGTGGGCAGGCAATTGACCCAGTACTTC. It translates to CAWSVGRQLTQYF.

The chain is built from TRBV2 and TRBJ2-7; TRBD1 agrees at 7 bases. J was trimmed by 0 bases and V by 7 bases; bases with no gene match: 9. Germline V gives CDR1 SNHLY, CDR2 FYNNEI. The CDR3 runs 15 residues. The CDR3: CASNQLRDSSYEQYF. DNA for the CDR3: TGTGCCAGCAACCAGCTCCGGGACAGCTCCTACGAGCAGTACTTC.

V and J are TRBV5-1 and TRBJ2-3, with 10 bases aligning to TRBD2. There are 14 residues in the CDR3. Germline loops: CDR1 SGHRS, CDR2 YFSETQ. V shed 2 bases, J shed 3 bases, and the junction held 0 bases outside the gene matches. The CDR3 nucleotides read TGCGCCAGCAGCTTACTAGCGGGGACAGATACGCAGTATTTT. This gives the protein CASSLLAGTDTQYF.

This chain links TRBV7-3 with TRBJ2-5, with D perhaps assigned TRBD1 or TRBD2 (5 bases each). From germline, CDR1 is SGHTA and CDR2 FQGTGA. V was trimmed by 5 bases and J by 4 bases, leaving 14 bases between them. The length of the CDR3 is 14 residues. The CDR3, as DNA: TGTGCCAGCAGCCCCCTGGGGGTCGGAGAGACCCAGTACTTC. Encoded protein: CASSPLGVGETQYF.

About this clone: Other DNA sequences in the same sample also yield this CDR3. V usage is TRBV29-1 and J usage is TRBJ2-7; weak D call: TRBD2 (5 bases). Trimming shortened V by 4 bases and J by 2 bases, and 9 bases separated the two germline ends. There are 12 residues in the CDR3. Germline V gene data show CDR1 as SQVTM and CDR2 as ANQGSEA. DNA of the CDR3: TGCAGCGTTGTTCCCGGGACCTACGAGCAGTACTTC. This codes for CSVVPGTYEQYF.

The sample holds one count of this clone. The chain combines TRBV19 with TRBJ2-3, with D unclear. The V end lost 3 bases, the J end lost 2 bases, and 6 bases lay between the germline ends. There are 13 residues in the CDR3. Germline lookup yields CDR1 LNHDA and CDR2 SQIVND (reference sequence). CDR3 loop: CASSIGATDTQYF. For the CDR3, the DNA is TGTGCCAGTAGTATCGGTGCCACAGATACGCAGTATTTT.

The chain combines TRBV10-3 with TRBJ2-1, with TRBD2 as a possible D gene (7 bases). Germline assignment: CDR1 ENHRY and CDR2 SYGVKD. V lost 3 bases to trimming and J lost 7 bases, with 19 bases between them. The CDR3 spans 16 residues. CDR3 sequence reads: CAISDIGGAFGNEQFF. The CDR3 DNA reads as TGTGCCATCAGTGATATTGGGGGGGCCTTCGGGAATGAGCAGTTCTTC.

This clone has just one count. The CDR3 region has the DNA TGTGCCAGCTCACCACAACAGCGGACCCGCTACGAGCAGTACTTC. As protein: CASSPQQRTRYEQYF. The chain links TRBV18 to TRBJ2-7, with a possible D match to TRBD2 (5 bases). Per the germline V gene, CDR1 is KGHSH and CDR2 is LQKENI. Trimming removed 1 base from V and 3 bases from J, with 13 bases in between. This CDR3 is 15 amino acids long.

The chain is built from TRBV30 and TRBJ1-4; the D gene is possibly TRBD1 (5 bases). V lost 1 base, J lost 8 bases, and 8 bases lay in between. CDR3 length: 12 residues. CDR1 and CDR2 from the germline V gene are GTSNPN and SVGIG (reference sequence). CDR3 amino acids: CAWSAEGEKLFF. The CDR3 DNA is TGTGCCTGGAGTGCCGAGGGGGAAAAACTGTTTTTT.

In its sample, this clone was seen a few times. This chain links TRBV10-3 with TRBJ1-2, with D unclear. CDR3 length: 14 residues. The V and J ends lost 4 bases and 2 bases respectively, with 11 bases between them. From germline, CDR1 is ENHRY and CDR2 SYGVKD. CDR3 nucleotides: TGTGCCATCAGTGCCCCGGGCGGGAACTATGGCTACACCTTC. It yields the protein CAISAPGGNYGYTF.

This clone was seen a single time. A read error may account for a junction end that differs from germline. This chain joins TRBV7-7 and TRBJ2-5; D is possibly TRBD2 (7 bases). The CDR3 runs to 14 residues. The germline gives CDR1 SSHAT, CDR2 FNYEAQ (reference sequence). The CDR3 bases are TGTGCTAGCAGCCCCTCAGGGGAGGGAGAGACCCAGTACTTC. It translates to CASSPSGEGETQYF.

The gene calls are TRBV29-1 and TRBJ2-7; D not certain. Trimming shortened V by 7 bases and J by 0 bases, and 7 bases separated the two germline ends. CDR3 length: 11 amino acids. Germline CDR1 is SQVTM and CDR2 is ANQGSEA. The CDR3 DNA reads TGCAGCGCGTCGGTCTCCTACGAGCAGTACTTC. Its translation: CSASVSYEQYF.

This clone showed up just once. This rearrangement joins TRBV6-5 to TRBJ2-1, with unresolved D. Germline CDR1 MNHEY, CDR2 SVGAGI. The CDR3 is made up of 12 amino acids. Between the trimmed V and J ends, which lost 2 bases and 9 bases, there was a span of 8 bases. This chain's CDR3 is CASSYPWREQFF. In DNA, the CDR3 is TGTGCCAGCAGTTACCCGTGGCGTGAGCAGTTCTTC.